The 25 T cell receptor beta chains given below trace back to one sample, sequenced in a study of T cells in Graves' hyperthyroidism and ophthalmopathy. The investigators amplified TCR beta CDR3 regions from RNA transcripts. The HTBI set primed first-round TCR CDR3 RT-PCR. One entry per CDR3 protein, called by TCRdb with MiXCR from the multiplex PCR reads. In the table there are fewer than 750,000 distinct CDR3 sequences, around 46% of which are singletons. The sequenced sample consisted of peripheral blood or thyroid tissue (not recorded which). The receptors come from a woman younger than 35 with Graves' hyperthyroidism.

This clonotype was counted between two and nine times. Without the conserved terminal phenylalanine or tryptophan, this CDR3 likely stems from a read error. The DNA is omitted, as the CDR3 cannot be located on it reliably, and the CDR3 follows TCRdb's listing. The J gene is TRBJ1-1, the V gene TRBV7-2. The CDR3 spans 9 residues, counting both ends. The germline gives CDR1 SGHTA, CDR2 FQGNSA. CDR3: CASSLEVAG.

Only a few counts were recorded for this clonotype. The chain recombines TRBV5-4 with TRBJ1-2, with TRBD1 identical over 9 bases. The CDR3 spans 15 residues. Trimming took 4 bases from V and 4 from J; bases not matched to a gene: 8. Germline CDR1 and CDR2: SGHNT and YYREEE (reference sequence). The CDR3 DNA reads TGTGCCAGCAGCACCAAGACAGGGGGGTCCTATGGCTACACCTTC. Its protein product is CASSTKTGGSYGYTF. Drawing the rest from reference TRBV5-4 and TRBJ1-2, the complete variable domain is ETGVTQSPTHLIKTRGQQVTLRCSSQSGHNTVSWYQQALGQGPQFIFQYYREEENGRGNFPPRFSGLQFPNYSSELNVNALELDDSALYLCASSTKTGGSYGYTFGSGTRLTVV.

In this sample, this clonotype turned up many times. J is TRBJ2-5 and V is TRBV9; TRBD2 agrees at 7 bases. J gave up 0 bases and V 3 bases, and 5 bases lay outside the gene matches. Per germline, CDR1 SGDLS and CDR2 YYNGEE. The CDR3 runs to 15 residues. CDR3 nucleotide sequence: TGTGCCAGCAGCGCCCTAGCGGCCAACCAAGAGACCCAGTACTTC. It specifies CASSALAANQETQYF.

This clonotype was seen many times. This rearrangement joins TRBV5-4 to TRBJ1-2; TRBD1 is a possible D gene (6 bases). Looked up from germline, CDR1 is SGHNT and CDR2 is YYREEE (reference sequence). Trimming took off 4 bases at V and 0 bases at J, with 10 bases between the two ends. The CDR3 spans 14 residues. The CDR3 region is CASSLGQSNYGYTF. DNA of the CDR3: TGTGCCAGCAGCCTGGGACAATCTAACTATGGCTACACCTTC. The variable domain in full, with the rest retrieved from reference TRBV5-4 and TRBJ1-2, is ETGVTQSPTHLIKTRGQQVTLRCSSQSGHNTVSWYQQALGQGPQFIFQYYREEENGRGNFPPRFSGLQFPNYSSELNVNALELDDSALYLCASSLGQSNYGYTFGSGTRLTVV.

This clonotype was seen more than once but under ten times. This chain connects TRBV2 to TRBJ2-3, with 7 bases aligning to TRBD1. The CDR3 has 15 amino acids. With V trimmed by 3 bases and J by 5 bases, 8 bases remained unmatched. CDR1 is SNHLY and CDR2 is FYNNEI in the germline V gene. Here the CDR3 DNA reads TGTGCCAGCAGTGAGCGACAGGGTAGAGTAGATACGCAGTATTTT. It is translated as CASSERQGRVDTQYF.

This clonotype was detected many times. The chain combines TRBV12-3 or TRBV12-4 with TRBJ1-1; 10 positions match TRBD1. After removal of 0 bases from V and 11 bases from J, the junction contained 12 bases not matched to a gene. This CDR3 region has 16 residues. The CDR3 here is CASSLATPDRGRRAFF. DNA for the CDR3: TGTGCCAGCAGTTTAGCAACCCCAGACAGGGGGCGGAGGGCTTTCTTT.

This clonotype was counted at least ten times. The chain has TRBV7-8 and TRBJ1-1; possibly TRBD1 for D (5 bases). CDR1 is SGHVS, CDR2 FQNEAQ, per germline. Trimming took 5 bases from V and 1 from J, leaving 11 bases between them. This CDR3 is 14 amino acids long. CDR3 amino acids: CASSIGHANTEAFF. CDR3 DNA sequence: TGTGCCAGCAGCATTGGACACGCGAACACTGAAGCTTTCTTT. Combining the CDR3 with reference TRBV7-8 and TRBJ1-1 gives the whole variable domain GAGVSQSPRYKVAKRGQDVALRCDPISGHVSLFWYQQALGQGPEFLTYFQNEAQLDKSGLPSDRFFAERPEGSVSTLKIQRTQQEDSAVYLCASSIGHANTEAFFGQGTRLTVV.

This clonotype was counted a single time. V and J are TRBV10-3 and TRBJ1-1, with 7 bases matching TRBD1. The germline V gene encodes CDR1 ENHRY and CDR2 SYGVKD. The CDR3 loop spans 14 amino acids. V was pared by 5 bases and J by 6 bases, with 9 bases of the junction left unmatched. The CDR3 protein is CAISLAGGAPEAFF. In nucleotides, the CDR3 is TGTGCCATCAGTTTAGCAGGGGGGGCCCCTGAAGCTTTCTTT.

V is TRBV5-4 and J is TRBJ2-5; 7 bases fit TRBD2. V lost 7 bases and J lost 11; bases outside the gene matches: 14. This CDR3 is 13 amino acids long. CDR1 is SGHNT and CDR2 is YYREEE in the germline V gene (reference sequence). The CDR3 here is CASRLGGSNEQYF. The CDR3, as DNA: TGTGCCAGCCGATTGGGGGGGAGCAATGAGCAGTACTTC. Full variable domain (rest looked up from reference TRBV5-4 and TRBJ2-5): ETGVTQSPTHLIKTRGQQVTLRCSSQSGHNTVSWYQQALGQGPQFIFQYYREEENGRGNFPPRFSGLQFPNYSSELNVNALELDDSALYLCASRLGGSNEQYFGPGTRLLVL.

This clonotype was picked up many times. The V call is TRBV12-3 or TRBV12-4, the J call TRBJ2-7, with 7 bases aligning to TRBD1. The CDR3 sequence is 16 residues long. Trimming removed 4 bases from V and 2 bases from J; junction bases left unmatched: 11. CDR3: CASSSTGQPRAYEQYF. The CDR3 DNA follows: TGTGCCAGCAGTTCAACGGGACAGCCAAGGGCCTACGAGCAGTACTTC.

Points on this clonotype: A much larger clone lies a single base off, so this may be a read error. The rearrangement uses TRBV2 and TRBJ1-2; D might be TRBD1 (5 bases). This CDR3 comprises 14 residues. From germline, CDR1 is SNHLY and CDR2 FYNNEI. Between the trimmed V and J ends, which lost 4 bases and 5 bases, there was a span of 14 bases. The CDR3 DNA is TGTGCCAGCAGTGCCGGGGCAGTTATTTATGGCTACACCTTC. This encodes CASSAGAVIYGYTF.

The chain links TRBV9 to TRBJ1-2, with 9 bases aligning to TRBD1. The CDR3 covers 14 residues. Germline trimming cut 5 bases from V and 8 bases from J; bases unmatched to any gene: 10. From germline, CDR1 is SGDLS and CDR2 YYNGEE. CDR3 nucleotide sequence: TGTGCCAGCAGTTTAACAGGGGGCGCGAGCGGCTACACCTTC. As protein: CASSLTGGASGYTF. Full variable domain (missing parts from reference TRBV9 and TRBJ1-2): DSGVTQTPKHLITATGQRVTLRCSPRSGDLSVYWYQQSLDQGLQFLIQYYNGEERAKGNILERFSAQQFPDLHSELNLSSLELGDSALYFCASSLTGGASGYTFGSGTRLTVV.

Points on this clonotype: A single base separates this from a much larger clone, so it may be a read error. CDR3 loop: CAFHPLRSTGELFF. The CDR3 region has the DNA TGTGCCTTCCACCCCTTGAGGAGCACCGGGGAGCTGTTTTTT. The rearrangement uses TRBV11-2 and TRBJ2-2; the D is unclear. The germline V gene encodes CDR1 SGHAT and CDR2 FQNNGV. V was pared by 11 bases and J by 4 bases, with 17 bases between. This CDR3 contains 14 residues.

The CDR3 here is CASSLVAGVDTGELFF. The CDR3 region has the DNA TGTGCCAGCAGCTTAGTAGCGGGAGTGGACACCGGGGAGCTGTTTTTT. The genes are TRBV7-6 and TRBJ2-2; 9 nucleotides line up with TRBD2. With V trimmed by 1 base and J by 3 bases, 3 bases remained unmatched. The CDR3 consists of 16 residues. Germline V lookup: CDR1 SGHVS, CDR2 FNYEAQ.

In this sample, this clonotype turned up many times. The chain recombines TRBV11-1 with TRBJ2-7, with D perhaps being TRBD1 or TRBD2 (5 bases each). From germline, CDR1 is SGHAT and CDR2 FQDESV (reference sequence). The CDR3 loop spans 14 amino acids. V was clipped by 5 bases and J by 5 bases, with 16 bases between them. Here the CDR3 DNA reads TGTGCCAGCAGCCTCCGGGACGGAGGAGACGAGCAGTACTTC. Protein sequence: CASSLRDGGDEQYF.

The chain recombines TRBV2 with TRBJ2-2; TRBD1 is a possible D gene (6 bases). V was shortened by 5 bases and J by 4 bases, with 11 bases between the two germline ends. CDR1 is SNHLY, CDR2 FYNNEI, per germline. There are 14 residues in the CDR3. Here the CDR3 reads CASSIQGGTGELFF. The CDR3 bases are TGTGCCAGCAGTATACAGGGTGGCACCGGGGAGCTGTTTTTT.

This clonotype was seen at least ten times. One junction end disagrees with the germline gene, perhaps due to a read error. V and J are TRBV5-1 and TRBJ2-5, with 12 bases that match TRBD1. CDR1 is SGHRS and CDR2 is YFSETQ in the germline V gene. The CDR3 sequence is 15 residues long. The CDR3: CASSLGDRGQETQYF. The CDR3 DNA sequence: TGTGCCAGCAGCTTAGGGGACAGGGGGCAGGAGACCCAGTACTTC. Drawing the rest from reference TRBV5-1 and TRBJ2-5, the complete variable domain is KAGVTQTPRYLIKTRGQQVTLSCSPISGHRSVSWYQQTPGQGLQFLFEYFSETQRNKGNFPGRFSGRQFSNSRSEMNVSTLELGDSALYLCASSLGDRGQETQYFGPGTRLLVL.

The rearrangement joins TRBV20-1 to TRBJ2-7; D may be TRBD2 (5 bases). The better agreement between TRBJ2-1 and the DNA end casts doubt on the J call. Germline V CDR1 and CDR2: DFQATT, SNEGSKA (reference sequence). This CDR3 spans 10 amino acids. The CDR3 region is CRTRDNEQFF. CDR3 nucleotide sequence: TGCAGGACGAGGGACAATGAGCAGTTCTTC.

This clonotype was observed at least ten times. The chain recombines TRBV11-2 with TRBJ2-7, with D perhaps TRBD2 (6 bases). The CDR3 runs 15 residues. V was clipped by 5 bases and J by 3 bases, with 17 bases between them. CDR1 and CDR2 (germline): SGHAT, FQNNGV. As DNA, the CDR3 is TGTGCCAGCAGCATCGAAGCGACTAGTGGCTACGAGCAGTACTTC. Translation gives CASSIEATSGYEQYF.

Remarks on this clonotype: The germline gene is not matched at one end of the junction; a read error may be the cause. The chain has TRBV4-3 and TRBJ2-7; TRBD1 matches at 10 bases. Germline V lookup: CDR1 LGHNA, CDR2 YSLEER. This CDR3 has 14 amino acids. The CDR3 bases are TGCGCCAGCAGCCAGGGACAGGGGCCCTACAAGCAGTACTTC. Residues: CASSQGQGPYKQYF.

The CDR3 here is CATSEPQGAQGTDTQYF. The CDR3 DNA sequence: TGTGCCACCAGTGAACCACAGGGGGCGCAAGGCACAGATACGCAGTATTTT. The chain combines TRBV24-1 with TRBJ2-3; 9 positions match TRBD1. CDR1 and CDR2 from the germline V gene are KGHDR and SFDVKD. The CDR3 loop spans 17 amino acids. The V segment lost 4 bases and the J segment 1 base; nucleotides outside the gene matches: 8.

The chain links TRBV19 to TRBJ2-2; weak D call: TRBD1 (7 bases). The CDR3 is made up of 15 amino acids. Germline V lookup: CDR1 LNHDA, CDR2 SQIVND (reference sequence). Trimming cost V 7 bases and J 5 bases, with 17 bases left between them. Written as DNA, the CDR3 is TGTGCCAGTAAACCCCCAGGGGGGAGAACCGGGGAGCTGTTTTTT. Translating gives CASKPPGGRTGELFF.

The chain recombines TRBV5-4 with TRBJ2-6; 7 bases fit TRBD2. Germline lookup yields CDR1 SGHNT and CDR2 YYREEE (reference sequence). V was pared by 4 bases and J by 0 bases, with 4 bases of the junction left unmatched. This CDR3 spans 16 amino acids. DNA of the CDR3: TGTGCCAGCAGCACACGGACTAGCTCTGGGGCCAACGTCCTGACTTTC. This sequence encodes CASSTRTSSGANVLTF.

This clonotype has at least ten counts. J is TRBJ2-2 and V is TRBV7-2; possibly TRBD2 for D (6 bases). The ends were cut back, 7 bases at V and 2 bases at J, with 17 bases in the middle. Germline V gene sequence: CDR1 SGHTA, CDR2 FQGNSA. The CDR3 loop spans 16 amino acids. CDR3 sequence (DNA): TGTGCCAGCACGCCCAATGGACTAACAAACACCGGGGAGCTGTTTTTT. Its protein is CASTPNGLTNTGELFF.

The rearrangement links TRBV2 to TRBJ2-7, with 11 bases that match TRBD2. The DNA end is a closer match to TRBJ2-1, so the J assignment may be wrong. The V gene's germline CDR1 is SNHLY and CDR2 FYNNEI. This CDR3 is built from 16 residues. CDR3 amino acids: CASSLSGRAAYNEQFF. Here the CDR3 DNA reads TGTGCCAGCAGCCTTAGCGGGAGGGCCGCGTACAATGAGCAGTTCTTC.